This T cell receptor beta chain was documented in a study of blood T cells in healthy people across ages. It was with a sample-barcoded 5' primer and a J-beta primer mix that a second PCR of roughly 6 to 11 cycles was run. TCRdb fed the 5' RACE reads into MiXCR, producing one record per CDR3 protein. The table lists around 800,000 distinct CDR3 sequences, roughly 26% of them singletons. The V end was cut by 1 base, the J end by 0 bases, with 10 bases between. The CDR3 length is 16 residues. Germline V gives CDR1 SGHVS, CDR2 FNYEAQ. The data were also submitted as part of a second study, on T cells of mothers and their children.

The sequenced sample was blood. V is TRBV7-6 and J is TRBJ2-1; tentatively, D is TRBD1 (5 bases). The TCR was taken from a boy aged 5 to 17 in good health. The CDR3 protein is CASSLEQAISYNEQFF. As DNA, the CDR3 is TGTGCCAGCAGCTTAGAACAGGCAATCTCCTACAATGAGCAGTTCTTC.